Described below is a single TCR beta chain sequence and its context. The CDR3 contains 18 residues. Germline CDR1 and CDR2: SGHRS and YFSETQ. Both 60 Vbeta primers and 13 Jbeta primers went into the PCR. The protocol was immunoSEQ multiplex PCR, while the TCRdb copy is restricted to in-frame clones and leaves out a portion. The data hold 120,000 or so clones, with about 80% observed a single time. This sample was included in a study of cytomegalovirus exposure and HLA in healthy donors. Sequencing input: PBMCs. The rearrangement links TRBV5-1 to TRBJ2-5; D perhaps matches TRBD2 (7 bases). The J call may be wrong; the DNA end is better matched by TRBJ2-7. This clonotype was sampled from a woman aged 55-69 years in good health and CMV-seropositive. CDR3 region: CASSLVFGAGEGSYEQYF. The CDR3 DNA is TGCGCCAGCAGCTTGGTTTTCGGGGCAGGGGAGGGTTCCTACGAGCAGTACTTC.